The sequence of this TCR beta chain was determined in a study of blood T cell repertoires in COVID-19. Study background: Acute and convalescent COVID-19 specimens originated in the United States, Italy and Spain. From T cells, B-cell-depleted T cells, or PBMCs came the material, which was cDNA or gDNA.

As handled by the study authors: Amplification from reference gene primers served as the basis for estimated nucleated cell counts. TCRdb's table, derived via immunoSEQ multiplex PCR, lists solely in-frame clones and lacks some. The V and J calls and clone size are taken from that table; D and trimming were inferred from the DNA. The sample lists some 74,000 clones, 83% seen once, with around 43% in the top ten. The sequence derives from a man aged 80 or over with acute or convalescent COVID-19. The sequencing sample was made of peripheral blood.

The CDR3 here is CASLRDSNNEQFF. CDR3 nucleotides: TGTGCCAGTTTGAGGGACAGTAACAATGAGCAGTTCTTC. V usage is TRBV2 and J usage is TRBJ2-1; TRBD1 agrees at 7 bases. CDR3 size: 13 residues. V shed 9 bases and J 5 bases; nucleotides not matched to a gene: 7. CDR1 and CDR2 (germline): SNHLY, FYNNEI.